The sequence of this T cell receptor (beta chain) was determined in a study of T cell clones after liver transplantation. Study-level information: Post-transplant blood was tracked for graft-donor-reactive T cell clones identified in a pre-transplant mixed lymphocyte reaction.

Clones were sequenced by immunoSEQ multiplex PCR, and TCRdb holds only the in-frame ones, with some missing. The sample holds around 78,000 clones, roughly 85% seen once. Germline CDR1 and CDR2: SQVTM and ANQGSEA. CDR3 length equals 17 residues. Trimming pared 3 bases from V and 0 bases from J, leaving 15 bases between. The gene calls are TRBV29-1 and TRBJ1-6, with D unclear. This sequence was found in a human patient who received a liver transplant. Some T cells may be supplied by the graft donor. Material: CD4+ T cells from blood, obtained at the 22-month timepoint. The CDR3 nucleotides are TGCAGCGTTGATGAGGTTGTGGAAAGCTCCTATAATTCACCCCTCCACTTT. The encoded protein is CSVDEVVESSYNSPLHF.